One and the same sample provided the 4 T cell receptor beta chains below, sequenced in a study of control samples from healthy donors and cancer patients. This table comes from immunoSEQ multiplex PCR, and its TCRdb copy is limited to in-frame clones, with some not included. The sample has about 98,000 clones; roughly 78% are singletons. Sample: blood. All receptors derive from a man aged 60-69 years in good health.

The chain uses TRBV7-9 and TRBJ1-2; no reliable D call. The CDR3 has 14 residues. Deletions cut 5 bases from V and 8 bases from J, with 18 bases between. CDR1 is SEHNR, CDR2 FQNEAQ, per germline (reference sequence). The CDR3 DNA reads TGTGCCAGCAGCAGTTTGGATCCCAGAACGGGCTACACCTTC. This encodes CASSSLDPRTGYTF.

The V gene is TRBV18, the J gene TRBJ1-2, with 9 bases lining up with TRBD1. The length of the CDR3 is 15 residues. V shed 0 bases, J shed 1 base, and the junction held 0 bases outside the gene matches. CDR1 is KGHSH and CDR2 is LQKENI in the germline V gene. CDR3 amino acids: CASSPPGQGNYGYTF. The CDR3 DNA follows: TGTGCCAGCTCACCACCGGGACAGGGTAACTATGGCTACACCTTC.

The chain couples TRBV30 to TRBJ2-2, with a weak D call TRBD1 (5 bases). Germline CDR1 reads GTSNPN; CDR2 reads SVGIG (reference sequence). Trimming left V 2 bases short and J 5 bases short, with 12 bases between. The CDR3 runs to 14 residues. The CDR3 DNA follows: TGTGCCTGGAGTAGGAAGGGGTGGACCGGGGAGCTGTTTTTT. Residues: CAWSRKGWTGELFF.

This rearrangement joins TRBV28 to TRBJ1-2, with D possibly TRBD1 on 5 matching bases. The CDR3 is 15 residues long. V lost 10 bases to trimming and J lost 5 bases, with 23 bases between them. CDR1 is MDHEN, CDR2 SYDVKM, per germline. This chain's CDR3 is CATTTGTGTLYGYTF. The CDR3 DNA reads as TGTGCCACGACAACCGGGACCGGGACGTTATATGGCTACACCTTC.